In this sample, the clone carrying this TCR beta chain turned up a few times. Its antigen remains unidentified. This PCR relied on a set of 60 Vbeta primers and 13 Jbeta primers. The table came from immunoSEQ multiplex PCR; TCRdb's copy has only in-frame clones and leaves some out. The repertoire holds hundreds of thousands of clones, with 75% to 80% as singletons. The V and J ends lost 3 bases and 1 base, in that order; junction bases with no gene match: 5. Germline values: CDR1 SGHRS, CDR2 YFSETQ. The CDR3 runs 15 residues. The source of the sample is a study of cytomegalovirus exposure and HLA in healthy donors. General study points: With further analysis later on, most CMV-associated TCR beta chains appeared HLA-restricted.

J is TRBJ1-1 and V is TRBV5-1; TRBD1 matches at 8 bases. The receptor was isolated from a male donor in good health and CMV-seronegative. Sequencing used PBMCs. CDR3 amino acids: CASSYRGGTNTEAFF. The CDR3 DNA sequence: TGCGCCAGCAGCTACAGGGGGGGAACGAACACTGAAGCTTTCTTT.